This T cell receptor beta chain was profiled in a study of OX40 agonist ivuxolimab in advanced cancers. In the study overall: Those treated in dose escalation had hepatocellular carcinoma, melanoma, renal cell cancer or head and neck cancer. Checkpoint inhibitors had been given previously to 40% of patients.

To note about this clone: The antigen is unknown.

Method: immunoSEQ multiplex PCR; TCRdb's copy keeps in-frame clones and lacks some. This sample has 77,000 or so clones; approximately 90% occur once, and the top ten carry approximately 0.48%. Notes on the study in general: Clones of CD4+ and CD8+ blood T cells grew by week 6 at doses of 0.1 to 3.0 mg/kg.

The CDR3 sequence is 13 residues long. Germline lookup yields CDR1 SGHNT and CDR2 YYREEE (reference sequence). The V gene lost 4 bases and the J gene lost 2 bases, with 10 bases spanning the gap. Blood sampling was done at baseline, cycle 4 day 1, and cycle 7 day 1. The chain has TRBV5-4 and TRBJ2-7; a possible D gene is TRBD2 (5 bases). The source of this sequence is an adult with an advanced solid tumor such as melanoma, head and neck, liver or kidney cancer. Sequencing used CD4+ or CD8+ T cells sorted from blood, obtained in a trial of the OX40 agonist ivuxolimab. The CDR3 DNA reads TGTGCCAGCAGCGCAGACTATCCCTACGAGCAGTACTTC. Translated: CASSADYPYEQYF.